The rows below give T cell receptor beta chains drawn from one sample of a study of patients and donors after allogeneic stem cell transplantation. A single record per CDR3 protein comes from TCRdb applying MiXCR to the RT-PCR reads. Altogether 110,000 or so distinct CDR3 sequences are present, approximately 40% being singletons, with the ten largest covering around 30%. The specimen was blood, either unsorted or a sorted T cell fraction (not recorded which). These receptor sequences come from a human donor who was either an allogeneic HSCT recipient or a stem cell or donor lymphocyte infusion donor (not recorded which). It is not recorded whose cells these are; they may come from a transplant donor. CDR3s leave out the opening cysteine and the closing phenylalanine or tryptophan.

V gene	J gene	CDR3 protein
TRBV9	TRBJ2-7	ASSPQDRSYEQY
TRBV9	TRBJ2-1	ASSLLGGSYNEQF
TRBV7-8	TRBJ2-1	ASSLRLAGGHSYNEQF
TRBV6-2/TRBV6-3	TRBJ2-1	ASSYSGDFALYNEQF
TRBV29-1	TRBJ1-2	SFDRGGGYT
TRBV28	TRBJ1-5	ANKEGPGNQPQH
TRBV4-2	TRBJ2-7	ASSQDSPGTYEQY
TRBV10-1	TRBJ2-1	ASSESGVGANEQF
TRBV7-2	TRBJ2-1	ASSLGYSVYNEQF
TRBV6-5	TRBJ1-4	ASSFIQAEKLF
TRBV18	TRBJ1-1	ASSPNRGNTEAF
TRBV20-1	TRBJ2-3	RARTSGKDTQY
TRBV7-3	TRBJ2-3	ASSLYGRASDTQY
TRBV20-1	TRBJ1-5	SAITGTTNQPQH
TRBV15	TRBJ1-2	ATSRETPLVYGYT
TRBV5-5	TRBJ2-7	ASSANRGEQY
TRBV20-1	TRBJ1-2	SAYTYGYT
TRBV7-2	TRBJ1-2	ASSSGVGQIYGYT
TRBV27	TRBJ2-5	ASSLTPGSVQTQY
TRBV6-5	TRBJ1-4	ASSSRLATNEKLF
TRBV6-2/TRBV6-3	TRBJ1-1	ASSRQGDPNTEAF
TRBV7-2	TRBJ1-2	ASSLVARGNYGYT
TRBV4-3	TRBJ1-1	ASSQDGGSPEAF
TRBV28	TRBJ2-5	ASSFGLVAGVETQY
TRBV28	TRBJ1-2	ASSAGGRENYGYT
TRBV6-5	TRBJ2-1	ASSYSRDRNNEQF
TRBV7-9	TRBJ2-2	ASSGTGSDTGELF
TRBV7-9	TRBJ1-1	ASSYRQGTNTEAF
TRBV20-1	TRBJ2-1	SASPPRTSGNEQF
TRBV11-2	TRBJ1-2	ASSLTRGYGYT
TRBV6-2/TRBV6-3	TRBJ2-3	ASNPAETDTQY
TRBV20-1	TRBJ2-3	SAPGGYFSTDTQY
TRBV6-2/TRBV6-3	TRBJ2-1	ASRKGFNNEQF
TRBV28	TRBJ2-1	ATFAPRSYNEQF
TRBV5-1	TRBJ2-2	ASSFSDGRGWIGELF
TRBV28	TRBJ2-1	ASSAFGFRQQF
TRBV6-5	TRBJ2-3	ASRETSEDTQY
TRBV9	TRBJ2-1	ASSPGTSGPEQF
TRBV27	TRBJ1-2	ASREAPGSYGYT
TRBV20-1	TRBJ1-6	SASPGQGYSPLH
TRBV12-3/TRBV12-4	TRBJ1-4	ASRPGQRNEKLF
TRBV6-2/TRBV6-3	TRBJ1-1	ASIQEGAMVGAF
TRBV12-3/TRBV12-4	TRBJ2-7	ASSSYRQEYEQY
TRBV12-3/TRBV12-4	TRBJ1-4	ASRSSTGALDEKLF
TRBV29-1	TRBJ2-3	SVEWRSTDTQY
TRBV12-3/TRBV12-4	TRBJ2-7	ASTVGFRGAEQY
TRBV20-1	TRBJ1-1	SADQGNTEAF
TRBV12-3/TRBV12-4	TRBJ1-4	ASSPKGTWGYGKLF
TRBV5-1	TRBJ2-7	ASSPEAGRGYEQY
TRBV27	TRBJ2-7	ASRSAGNSYEQY
TRBV12-3/TRBV12-4	TRBJ2-7	ASSGGPGLAVYEQY
TRBV6-6	TRBJ2-7	ASSYTGTTTMSYEQY
TRBV30	TRBJ1-1	AWSRTGAEAF
TRBV28	TRBJ2-1	ASSLGTRYNEQF
TRBV10-3	TRBJ2-1	AISESTESYNEQF
TRBV7-2	TRBJ2-3	ASSKLDTQY
TRBV3-1	TRBJ2-4	ASSASTGWKNIQY
TRBV18	TRBJ1-5	ASSVDWGNQPQH